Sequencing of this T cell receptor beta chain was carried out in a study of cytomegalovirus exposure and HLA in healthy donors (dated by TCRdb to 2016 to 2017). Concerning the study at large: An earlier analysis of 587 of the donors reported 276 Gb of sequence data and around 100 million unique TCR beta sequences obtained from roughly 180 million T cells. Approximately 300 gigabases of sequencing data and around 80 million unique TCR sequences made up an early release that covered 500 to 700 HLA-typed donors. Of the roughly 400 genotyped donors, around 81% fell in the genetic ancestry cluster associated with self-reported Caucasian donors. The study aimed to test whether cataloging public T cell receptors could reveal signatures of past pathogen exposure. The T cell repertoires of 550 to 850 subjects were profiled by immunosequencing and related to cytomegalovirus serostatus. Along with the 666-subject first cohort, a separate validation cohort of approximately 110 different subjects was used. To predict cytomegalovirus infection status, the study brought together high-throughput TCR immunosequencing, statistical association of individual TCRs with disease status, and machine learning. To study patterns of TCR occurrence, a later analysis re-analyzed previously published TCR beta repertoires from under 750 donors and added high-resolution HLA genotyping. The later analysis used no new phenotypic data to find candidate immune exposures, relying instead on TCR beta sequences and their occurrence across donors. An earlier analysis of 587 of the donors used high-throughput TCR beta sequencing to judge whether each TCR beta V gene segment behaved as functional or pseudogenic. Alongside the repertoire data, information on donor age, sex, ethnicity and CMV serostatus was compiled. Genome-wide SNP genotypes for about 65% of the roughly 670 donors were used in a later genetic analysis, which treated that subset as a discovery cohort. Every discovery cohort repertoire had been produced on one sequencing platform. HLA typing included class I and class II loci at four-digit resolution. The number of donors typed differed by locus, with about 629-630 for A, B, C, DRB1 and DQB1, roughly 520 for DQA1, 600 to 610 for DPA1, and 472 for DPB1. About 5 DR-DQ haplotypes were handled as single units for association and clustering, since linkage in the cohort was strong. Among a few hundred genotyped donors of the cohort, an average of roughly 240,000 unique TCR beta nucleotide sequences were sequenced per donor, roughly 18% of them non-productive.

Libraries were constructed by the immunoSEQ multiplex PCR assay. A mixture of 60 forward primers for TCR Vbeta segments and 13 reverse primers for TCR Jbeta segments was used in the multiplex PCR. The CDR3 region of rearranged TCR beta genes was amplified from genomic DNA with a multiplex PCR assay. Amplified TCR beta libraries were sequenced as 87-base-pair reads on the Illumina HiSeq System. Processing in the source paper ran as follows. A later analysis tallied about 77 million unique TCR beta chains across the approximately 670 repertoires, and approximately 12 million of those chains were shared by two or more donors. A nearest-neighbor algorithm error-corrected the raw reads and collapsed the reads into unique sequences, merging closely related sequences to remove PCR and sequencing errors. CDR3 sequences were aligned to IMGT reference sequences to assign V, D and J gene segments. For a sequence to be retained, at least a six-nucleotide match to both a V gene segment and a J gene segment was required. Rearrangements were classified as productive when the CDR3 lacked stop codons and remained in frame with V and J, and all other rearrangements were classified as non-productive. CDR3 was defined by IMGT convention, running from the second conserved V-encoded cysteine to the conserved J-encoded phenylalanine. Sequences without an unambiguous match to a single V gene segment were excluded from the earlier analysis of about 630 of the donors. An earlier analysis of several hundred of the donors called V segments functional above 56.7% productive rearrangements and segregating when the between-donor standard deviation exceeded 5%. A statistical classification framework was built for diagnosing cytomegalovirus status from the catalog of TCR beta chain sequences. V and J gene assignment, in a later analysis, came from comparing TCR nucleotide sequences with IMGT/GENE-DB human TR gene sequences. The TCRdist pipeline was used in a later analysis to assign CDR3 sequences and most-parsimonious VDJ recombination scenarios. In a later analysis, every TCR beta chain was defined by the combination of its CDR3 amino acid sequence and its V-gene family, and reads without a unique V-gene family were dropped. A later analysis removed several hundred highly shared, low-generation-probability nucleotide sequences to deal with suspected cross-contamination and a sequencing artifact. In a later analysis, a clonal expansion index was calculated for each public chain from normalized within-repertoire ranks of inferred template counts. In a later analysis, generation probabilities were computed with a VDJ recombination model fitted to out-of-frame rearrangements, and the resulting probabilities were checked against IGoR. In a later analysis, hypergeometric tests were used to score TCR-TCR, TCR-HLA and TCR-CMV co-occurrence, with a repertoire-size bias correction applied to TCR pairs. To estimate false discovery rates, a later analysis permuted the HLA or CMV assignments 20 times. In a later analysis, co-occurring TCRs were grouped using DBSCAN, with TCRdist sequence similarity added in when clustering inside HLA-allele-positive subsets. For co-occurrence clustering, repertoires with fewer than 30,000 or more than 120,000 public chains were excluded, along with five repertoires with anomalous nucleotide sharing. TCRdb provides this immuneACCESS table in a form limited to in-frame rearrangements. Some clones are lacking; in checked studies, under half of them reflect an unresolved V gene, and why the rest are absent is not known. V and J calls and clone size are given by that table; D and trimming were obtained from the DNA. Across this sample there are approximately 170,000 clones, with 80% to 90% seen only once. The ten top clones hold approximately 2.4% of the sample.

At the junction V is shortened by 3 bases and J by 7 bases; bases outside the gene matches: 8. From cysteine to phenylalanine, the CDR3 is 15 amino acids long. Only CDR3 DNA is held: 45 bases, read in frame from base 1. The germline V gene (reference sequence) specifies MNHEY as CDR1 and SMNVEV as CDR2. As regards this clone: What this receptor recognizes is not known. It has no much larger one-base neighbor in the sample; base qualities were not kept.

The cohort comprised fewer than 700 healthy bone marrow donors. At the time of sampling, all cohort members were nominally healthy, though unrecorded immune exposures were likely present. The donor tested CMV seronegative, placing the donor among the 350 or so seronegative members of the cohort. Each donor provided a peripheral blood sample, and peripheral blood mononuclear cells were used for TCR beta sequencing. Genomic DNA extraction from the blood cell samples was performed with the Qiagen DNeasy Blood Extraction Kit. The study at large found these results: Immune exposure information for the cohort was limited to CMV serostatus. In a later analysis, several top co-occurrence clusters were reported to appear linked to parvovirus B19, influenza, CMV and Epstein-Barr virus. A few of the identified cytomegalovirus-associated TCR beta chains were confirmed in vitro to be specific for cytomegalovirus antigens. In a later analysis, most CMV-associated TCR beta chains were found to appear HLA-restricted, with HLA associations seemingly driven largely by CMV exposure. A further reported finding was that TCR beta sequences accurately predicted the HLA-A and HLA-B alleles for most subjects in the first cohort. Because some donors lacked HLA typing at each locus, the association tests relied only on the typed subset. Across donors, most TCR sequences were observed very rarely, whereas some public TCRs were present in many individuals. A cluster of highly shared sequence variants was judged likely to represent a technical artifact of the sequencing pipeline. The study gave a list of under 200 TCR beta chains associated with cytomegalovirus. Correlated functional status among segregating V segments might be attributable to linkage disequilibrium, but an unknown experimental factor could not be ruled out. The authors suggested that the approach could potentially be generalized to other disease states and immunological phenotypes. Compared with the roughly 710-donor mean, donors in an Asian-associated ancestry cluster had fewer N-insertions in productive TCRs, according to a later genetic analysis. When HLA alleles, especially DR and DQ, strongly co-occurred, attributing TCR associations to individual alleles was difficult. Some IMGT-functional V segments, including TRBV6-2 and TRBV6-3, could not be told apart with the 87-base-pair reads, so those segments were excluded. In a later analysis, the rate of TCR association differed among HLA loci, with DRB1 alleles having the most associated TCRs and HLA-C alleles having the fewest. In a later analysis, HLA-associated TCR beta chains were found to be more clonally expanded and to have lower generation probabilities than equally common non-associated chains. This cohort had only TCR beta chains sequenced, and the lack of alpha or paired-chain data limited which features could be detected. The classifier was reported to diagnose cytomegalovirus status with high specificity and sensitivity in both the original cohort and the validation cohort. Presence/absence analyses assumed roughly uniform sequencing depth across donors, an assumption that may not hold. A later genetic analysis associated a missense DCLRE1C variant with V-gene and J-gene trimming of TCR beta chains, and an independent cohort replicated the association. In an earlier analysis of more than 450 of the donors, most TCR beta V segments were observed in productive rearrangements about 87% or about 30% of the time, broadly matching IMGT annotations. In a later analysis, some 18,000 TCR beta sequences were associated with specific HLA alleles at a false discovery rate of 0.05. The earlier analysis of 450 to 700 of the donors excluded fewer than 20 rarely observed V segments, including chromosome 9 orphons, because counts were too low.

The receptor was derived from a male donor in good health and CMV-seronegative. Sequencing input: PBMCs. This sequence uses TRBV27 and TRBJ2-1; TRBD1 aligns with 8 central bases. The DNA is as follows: TGTGCCAGCAGTTTCGCGCAGGGGGCGCGTAATGAGCAGTTCTTC. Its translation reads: CASSFAQGARNEQFF.